Each of the 20 T cell receptor beta chains below was sequenced from the same sample in a study of T cells in Graves' hyperthyroidism and ophthalmopathy. Amplification yielded TCR beta CDR3 regions, with RNA transcripts as the source. Primed by the HTBI set, a first-round RT-PCR was run on the TCR CDR3. TCRdb independently ran MiXCR on the multiplex PCR reads; one entry per CDR3 protein. The sample consists of about 270,000 distinct CDR3 sequences, over 20% of them appearing once. Material: blood. The receptors originated from a woman aged 40-49 years with Graves' ophthalmopathy.

At least ten counts were recorded for this clonotype. The genes are TRBV27 and TRBJ1-3; D is unclear. Trimming took off 4 bases at V and 0 bases at J, with 7 bases between the two ends. Germline V gene data show CDR1 as MNHEY and CDR2 as SMNVEV (reference sequence). CDR3 length: 14 amino acids. The CDR3 spells CASSSGFSGNTIYF. Written as DNA, the CDR3 is TGTGCCAGCAGTTCAGGTTTCTCTGGAAACACCATATATTTT.

The sample holds many counts of this clonotype. The chain has TRBV3-1 and TRBJ1-1; D gene unclear. CDR1 and CDR2 from the germline V gene are LGHDT and YNNKEL (reference sequence). There are 12 residues in the CDR3. The V end was cut by 1 base, the J end by 7 bases, with 7 bases between. This CDR3 reads CASSQAYSEAFF. The CDR3 DNA reads as TGTGCCAGCAGCCAAGCTTACAGTGAAGCTTTCTTT.

This clonotype occurred many times. V gene TRBV6-2 or TRBV6-3 combines with J gene TRBJ1-5; TRBD1 might be the D (6 bases). Germline CDR1 is MNHEY and CDR2 is SVGEGT. This CDR3 is 15 amino acids long. Trimming removed 4 bases from V and 6 bases from J, with 16 bases in between. This CDR3 is CASSSGQYTGQPQHF. CDR3 coding DNA: TGTGCCAGCAGTTCGGGACAATATACTGGTCAGCCCCAGCATTTT.

This clonotype was seen repeatedly, ten times or more. The gene calls are TRBV15 and TRBJ2-7, with D maybe TRBD2 (6 bases). Germline-derived CDR1 and CDR2 are LNHNV and YYDKDF (reference sequence). The length of the CDR3 is 14 residues. V lost 5 bases, J lost 2 bases, and 13 bases lay in between. CDR3 residues: CATSFGSQTYEQYF. In DNA, the CDR3 is TGTGCCACCAGCTTCGGGAGTCAAACCTACGAGCAGTACTTC.

This chain joins TRBV6-5 and TRBJ1-3, with TRBD1 matching over 7 bases. The CDR3 sequence is 15 residues long. V was pared by 2 bases and J by 3 bases, with 4 bases of the junction left unmatched. Germline V CDR1 and CDR2: MNHEY, SVGAGI. CDR3 region: CASSYRGPNGNTIYF. In DNA, the CDR3 is TGTGCCAGCAGTTACAGGGGGCCGAATGGAAACACCATATATTTT.

Many counts were recorded for this clonotype. The chain joins TRBV20-1 to TRBJ2-7; the D gene could be TRBD1 or TRBD2 (5 bases each). The V gene's germline CDR1 is DFQATT and CDR2 SNEGSKA (reference sequence). Trimming left V 6 bases short and J 2 bases short, with 20 bases between. The CDR3 length is 15 residues. CDR3 residues: CSAPNPGKGTYEQYF. CDR3 bases: TGCAGTGCACCTAACCCGGGAAAGGGGACCTACGAGCAGTACTTC.

This clonotype was seen many times. CDR3 in amino acids: CATSRERLAESGETQYF. The CDR3 DNA reads as TGTGCCACCAGCAGAGAAAGACTAGCGGAGAGCGGGGAGACCCAGTACTTC. This sequence joins TRBV15 and TRBJ2-5, with 9 bases fitting TRBD2. CDR3 length equals 17 residues. With 0 bases clipped from V and 5 bases from J, the junction kept 10 bases outside the gene matches. Looked up from germline, CDR1 is LNHNV and CDR2 is YYDKDF (reference sequence).

The V and J genes are TRBV6-2 or TRBV6-3 and TRBJ2-7; tentatively, D is TRBD2 (6 bases). V gave up 0 bases and J gave up 6 bases, with 15 bases separating them. The CDR3 covers 15 residues. CDR1 is MNHEY, CDR2 SVGEGT, per germline. The DNA for the CDR3 is TGTGCCAGCAGTTACTCACCGGAGGGCCGTGCCGAGCAGTACTTC. Amino acids: CASSYSPEGRAEQYF.

The J gene is TRBJ2-7, the V gene TRBV4-1, with D possibly called TRBD1 or TRBD2 (6 bases each). V was shortened by 4 bases and J by 4 bases, with 23 bases between the two germline ends. Germline V CDR1 and CDR2: MGHRA, YSYEKL. The CDR3 totals 17 residues. Here the CDR3 reads CASSPGQGRGAWYEQYF. CDR3 nucleotide sequence: TGCGCCAGCAGCCCGGGCCAAGGTAGGGGGGCCTGGTACGAGCAGTACTTC.

This clonotype was found many times. The chain uses TRBV4-2 and TRBJ2-4; no definite D call. The ends were cut back, 4 bases at V and 1 base at J, with 11 bases in the middle. The CDR3 sequence is 15 residues long. Germline V lookup: CDR1 LGHNA, CDR2 YNFKEQ. The CDR3 spells CASSRLEGAKNIQYF. CDR3 in DNA: TGTGCCAGCAGCCGCCTCGAAGGGGCCAAAAACATTCAGTACTTC.

This clonotype was found many times. This chain uses TRBV19 with TRBJ2-7, with 7 nucleotides matching TRBD1. With V trimmed by 6 bases and J by 7 bases, 9 bases remained unmatched. CDR3 length: 13 amino acids. The germline gives CDR1 LNHDA, CDR2 SQIVND (reference sequence). CDR3 sequence (DNA): TGTGCCAGTAGCATGTACAGGGGAAGGGAGCAGTACTTC. The encoded protein is CASSMYRGREQYF. The whole variable domain, remainder taken from reference TRBV19 and TRBJ2-7, is DGGITQSPKYLFRKEGQNVTLSCEQNLNHDAMYWYRQDPGQGLRLIYYSQIVNDFQKGDIAEGYSVSREKKESFPLTVTSAQKNPTAFYLCASSMYRGREQYFGPGTRLTVT.

This clonotype was counted ten times or more. The chain joins TRBV12-3 or TRBV12-4 to TRBJ2-5; a weak D match, TRBD1 (6 bases). Trimming removed 3 bases from V and 6 bases from J, with 14 bases in between. CDR3 size: 14 residues. The chain's CDR3 is CASSFHNRDQTQYF. The DNA for the CDR3 is TGTGCCAGCAGTTTTCACAACAGGGACCAGACCCAGTACTTC.

This chain joins TRBV28 and TRBJ2-7; a weak D match, TRBD2 (6 bases). With 7 bases removed from V and 5 bases from J, the gap between germline ends came to 18 bases. The CDR3 has 14 residues. CDR1 and CDR2 from the germline V gene are MDHEN and SYDVKM. CDR3 sequence (DNA): TGTGCCAGCATAGATAGCGGTGGTTTTGACGAGCAGTACTTC. Translated, it gives CASIDSGGFDEQYF.

This clonotype was seen repeatedly, ten times or more. V and J are TRBV11-2 and TRBJ2-7; D is ambiguous. The CDR3 has 15 amino acids. V was trimmed by 0 bases and J by 2 bases, leaving 11 bases between them. CDR1 and CDR2 (germline): SGHAT, FQNNGV. The CDR3 DNA reads TGTGCCAGCAGCTTAGATGTCGGCAATCCCTACGAGCAGTACTTC. The encoded protein is CASSLDVGNPYEQYF.

There are many counts of this clonotype. This chain connects TRBV6-1 to TRBJ1-5; 7 positions match TRBD1. Per germline, CDR1 MNHNS and CDR2 SASEGT. The CDR3 is 16 amino acids. Trimming removed 2 bases from V and 2 bases from J; junction bases left unmatched: 6. The CDR3 DNA reads TGTGCCAGCAGTGAAAGGGGGCAGGCCCGCAATCAGCCCCAGCATTTT. Its translation is CASSERGQARNQPQHF.

The V and J genes are TRBV30 and TRBJ2-7; weak D call: TRBD1 (6 bases). V was shortened by 2 bases and J by 6 bases, with 20 bases between the two germline ends. Per the germline V gene, CDR1 is GTSNPN and CDR2 is SVGIG (reference sequence). The CDR3 consists of 15 residues. DNA for the CDR3: TGTGCCTGGAGTTCCTGGACAGTTCTTTCTCTCGAGCAGTACTTC. Residues: CAWSSWTVLSLEQYF.

This clonotype was seen many times. The chain employs TRBV5-1 and TRBJ1-5; 9 bases are shared with TRBD1. CDR3 length: 15 residues. With 3 bases clipped from V and 5 bases from J, the junction kept 6 bases outside the gene matches. Germline values: CDR1 SGHRS, CDR2 YFSETQ. The DNA of the CDR3 is TGCGCCAGCAGCTCCGGGACAGGGTACGATCAGCCCCAGCATTTT. Encoded protein: CASSSGTGYDQPQHF. Looking up the rest from reference TRBV5-1 and TRBJ1-5 gives the full variable domain: KAGVTQTPRYLIKTRGQQVTLSCSPISGHRSVSWYQQTPGQGLQFLFEYFSETQRNKGNFPGRFSGRQFSNSRSEMNVSTLELGDSALYLCASSSGTGYDQPQHFGDGTRLSIL.

In this sample, this clonotype turned up many times. J is TRBJ2-1 and V is TRBV7-9; 9 bases align to TRBD2. J was trimmed by 5 bases and V by 7 bases; bases with no gene match: 3. Germline assignment: CDR1 SEHNR and CDR2 FQNEAQ (reference sequence). The CDR3 is 13 amino acids. CDR3 sequence reads: CASILAGNNEQFF. In DNA, the CDR3 is TGTGCCAGCATTCTAGCGGGAAACAATGAGCAGTTCTTC. Together with reference TRBV7-9 and TRBJ2-1, the CDR3 gives the full variable domain: DTGVSQNPRHKITKRGQNVTFRCDPISEHNRLYWYRQTLGQGPEFLTYFQNEAQLEKSRLLSDRFSAERPKGSFSTLEIQRTEQGDSAMYLCASILAGNNEQFFGPGTRLTVL.

This clonotype was seen repeatedly, ten times or more. This chain uses TRBV27 with TRBJ2-7; D is perhaps TRBD1 (6 bases). The germline V and J ends were trimmed by 2 bases and 7 bases, with 15 bases remaining between them. The CDR3 has 14 amino acids. Germline V lookup: CDR1 MNHEY, CDR2 SMNVEV (reference sequence). In DNA form, the CDR3 reads TGTGCCAGCAGTTTAATCGACAGGTCCAGGGAGCAGTACTTC. Translated, it gives CASSLIDRSREQYF.

Many counts were recorded for this clonotype. The chain combines TRBV7-9 with TRBJ2-7, with unresolved D. The CDR3 has 12 residues. Germline values: CDR1 SEHNR, CDR2 FQNEAQ (reference sequence). The V and J ends lost 5 bases and 4 bases respectively, with 9 bases between them. CDR3: CASSPTLYEQYF. DNA for the CDR3: TGTGCCAGCAGCCCGACCTTATACGAGCAGTACTTC.